Sequencing of this TCR beta chain was carried out in a study of somatic mutations in cytotoxic T cells in rheumatoid arthritis. Across the whole study: Among the T-cell populations stained with V beta antibodies, some were separated by flow sorting at nearly 100% purity, including V beta1+ cells whose TCRB was sequenced. Study-wide results and caveats: Rheumatoid arthritis patients, but not healthy controls, exhibited increasing CD8+ clonality with age.

Blood donors, with a median age of around 56 years (range roughly 21-70) and less than 70% female, made up the healthy control group. Germline V lookup: CDR1 MDHEN, CDR2 SYDVKM. The length of the CDR3 is 14 residues. V was trimmed by 6 bases and J by 14 bases, leaving 20 bases between them. Method: immunoSEQ multiplex PCR; TCRdb's copy keeps in-frame clones and lacks some. The table lists over 9,000 clones, roughly 74% of them singletons. Remarks on this clone: Its target is not known.

The receptor was isolated from a man aged 60-69 years in good health. Sequencing was performed on CD8+ T cells sorted from blood. This chain joins TRBV28 and TRBJ1-6; D is perhaps TRBD1 (5 bases). CDR3 DNA: TGTGCCAGCAGCCTACTAGGGCCGGGGGTCTCCCTCCACTTT. Translation gives CASSLLGPGVSLHF.